This T cell receptor beta chain was retrieved from a study of early T cells in non-severe SARS-CoV-2 infection. This CDR3 contains 14 residues. Germline lookup yields CDR1 LGHDT and CDR2 YNNKEL (reference sequence). Trimming removed 1 base from V and 0 bases from J, with 4 bases in between. This clonotype was recorded at least ten times. Using its own MiXCR run on the 5' RACE reads, TCRdb lists one record per CDR3 protein. The sample consists of about 61,000 distinct CDR3 sequences, about 12% of them appearing once. The source is an adult who was a healthcare worker with PCR-confirmed SARS-CoV-2 infection or an uninfected control (not recorded which). The donor label of this sample is uncertain. This chain links TRBV3-1 with TRBJ2-1; no reliable D call. The sequencing here drew on whole blood, taken at baseline. The CDR3 DNA follows: TGTGCCAGCAGCCAAGGCCCCTCCTACAATGAGCAGTTCTTC. Its translation is CASSQGPSYNEQFF.